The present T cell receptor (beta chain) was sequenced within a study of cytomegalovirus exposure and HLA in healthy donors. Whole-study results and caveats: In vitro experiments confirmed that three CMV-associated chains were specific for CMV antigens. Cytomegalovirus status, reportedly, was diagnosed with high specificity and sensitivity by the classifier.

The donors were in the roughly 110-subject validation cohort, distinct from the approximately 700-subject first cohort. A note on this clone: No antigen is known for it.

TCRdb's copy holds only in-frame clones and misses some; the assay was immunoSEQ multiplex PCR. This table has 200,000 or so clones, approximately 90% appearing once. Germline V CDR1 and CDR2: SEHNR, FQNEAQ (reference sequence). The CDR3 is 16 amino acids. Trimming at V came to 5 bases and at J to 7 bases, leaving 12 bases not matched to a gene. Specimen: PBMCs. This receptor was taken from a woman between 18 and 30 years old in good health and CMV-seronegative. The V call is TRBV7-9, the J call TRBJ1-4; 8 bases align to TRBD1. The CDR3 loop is CASSPGLGTGGEKLFF. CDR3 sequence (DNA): TGTGCCAGCAGCCCTGGATTAGGCACAGGGGGTGAAAAACTGTTTTTT.